The present T cell receptor beta chain was sequenced within a study of blood T cell repertoires in COVID-19. Across the whole study: Samples came from the United States, Italy and Spain, spanning acute and convalescent COVID-19. In each case, the material was cDNA or gDNA derived from T cells, B-cell-depleted T cells, or PBMCs.

Per the authors' pipeline: Amplification from reference gene primers served as the basis for estimated nucleated cell counts. Here immunoSEQ multiplex PCR was the method, and the copy in TCRdb shows in-frame clones only, minus some. D and trimming were read from the DNA, whereas the V and J calls and clone size are those reported in that table. This table has 110,000 or so clones, 80% to 90% appearing once. The V segment lost 5 bases and the J segment 3 bases; nucleotides outside the gene matches: 11. The germline V gene encodes CDR1 SGHTA and CDR2 FQGTGA. The CDR3 consists of 16 residues. This clonotype was obtained from a human donor with acute or convalescent COVID-19. The donor label of this sample is uncertain. This sequence joins TRBV7-3 and TRBJ2-7, with 9 nucleotides matching TRBD1. Material for sequencing was peripheral blood. The CDR3 nucleotides read TGTGCCAGCAGCCGCTCCCAACAGGGGGCCTACTACGAGCAGTACTTC. It encodes CASSRSQQGAYYEQYF.